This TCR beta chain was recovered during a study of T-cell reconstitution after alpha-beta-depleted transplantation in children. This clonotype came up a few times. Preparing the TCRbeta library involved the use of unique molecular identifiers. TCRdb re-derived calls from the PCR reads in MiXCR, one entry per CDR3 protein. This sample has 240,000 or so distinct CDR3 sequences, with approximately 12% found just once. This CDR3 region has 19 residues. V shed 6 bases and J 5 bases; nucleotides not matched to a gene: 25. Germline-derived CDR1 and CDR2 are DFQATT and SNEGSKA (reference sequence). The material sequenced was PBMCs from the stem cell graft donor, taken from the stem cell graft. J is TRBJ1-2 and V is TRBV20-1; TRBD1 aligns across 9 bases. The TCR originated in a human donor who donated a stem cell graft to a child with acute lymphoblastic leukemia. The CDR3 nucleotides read TGCAGTGCCATCCACCACCCAGGACAGGGGATGGGACAGTGGTATGGCTACACCTTC. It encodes CSAIHHPGQGMGQWYGYTF.